The rows below give T cell receptor beta chains drawn from one sample of a study of OX40 agonist ivuxolimab in advanced cancers. Produced via immunoSEQ multiplex PCR; TCRdb's table is partial and in-frame only. The sample carries 70,000 to 95,000 clones, about 88% recorded once. The sequenced sample was CD4+ or CD8+ T cells sorted from blood, obtained in a trial of the OX40 agonist ivuxolimab. These receptors came from an adult with an advanced solid tumor such as melanoma, head and neck, liver or kidney cancer. The CDR3 runs from the conserved cysteine through the conserved F or W. Each record gives: clone size, V gene, D gene, J gene, CDR3 protein, CDR3 DNA. D genes are given only for firm matches. Size is stated for part of the rows, as once, few or many counts, or as a class when the clone is expanded.

-,TRBV7-3,-,TRBJ1-2,CASSLTGGDYGYTF,TGTGCCAGCAGCTTAACGGGGGGTGACTATGGCTACACCTTC
-,TRBV5-5,-,TRBJ1-1,CASSLWEVNTEAFF,TGTGCCAGCAGCTTGTGGGAAGTGAACACTGAAGCTTTCTTT
-,TRBV25-1,TRBD1,TRBJ2-7,CASRGQGTYEQYF,TGTGCCAGCAGGGGACAGGGGACCTACGAGCAGTACTTC
-,TRBV27,-,TRBJ1-1,CASRTGGTEAFF,TGTGCCAGCAGAACCGGAGGCACTGAAGCTTTCTTT
-,TRBV6-5,TRBD1,TRBJ1-3,CASRTGSGNTIYF,TGTGCCAGCAGGACAGGGTCTGGAAACACCATATATTTT
-,TRBV19,-,TRBJ2-2,CASRATGRSTGELFF,TGTGCCAGTAGAGCTACAGGGAGGAGCACCGGGGAGCTGTTTTTT
-,TRBV29-1,TRBD2,TRBJ2-1,CSVDGRSSGYNEQFF,TGCAGCGTCGATGGACGGTCTAGCGGCTACAATGAGCAGTTCTTC
-,TRBV11-3,TRBD2,TRBJ2-7,CASSLRWGGNEQYF,TGTGCCAGCAGCTTACGCTGGGGGGGGAACGAGCAGTACTTC
-,TRBV28,-,TRBJ1-2,CASSLLEGSYGYTF,TGTGCCAGCAGTTTATTAGAGGGGAGCTATGGCTACACCTTC
-,TRBV5-4,-,TRBJ1-5,CASSEGGLGDQPQHF,TGTGCCAGCAGCGAAGGGGGACTGGGTGATCAGCCCCAGCATTTT
once,TRBV6-5,TRBD2,TRBJ2-7,CASSLLKSGRSYEQYF,TGTGCCAGCAGTTTGCTAAAGAGCGGGAGATCCTACGAGCAGTACTTC
-,TRBV11-2,TRBD1,TRBJ1-2,CASAQRTGDGYTF,TGTGCCAGCGCCCAGCGGACAGGGGATGGCTACACCTTC
-,TRBV19,TRBD1,TRBJ1-1,CATRTGGTEAFF,TGTGCCACGAGGACAGGGGGCACTGAAGCTTTCTTT
-,TRBV18,-,TRBJ1-2,CASSPLPDSNYGYTF,TGTGCCAGCTCACCGTTACCAGACTCTAACTATGGCTACACCTTC
-,TRBV4-1,TRBD2,TRBJ2-5,CASSQGFGGETQYF,TGCGCCAGCAGCCAAGGTTTCGGGGGGGAGACCCAGTACTTC
-,TRBV28,TRBD1,TRBJ2-7,CASSRTGRNEQYF,TGTGCCAGCAGCCGGACAGGGAGGAACGAGCAGTACTTC
-,TRBV7-9,TRBD1,TRBJ2-3,CASRSTPGTGPTDTQYF,TGTGCCAGCAGATCAACGCCCGGGACAGGACCCACAGATACGCAGTATTTT
once,TRBV5-6,-,TRBJ2-1,CASSTQGNEQFF,TGTGCCAGCAGCACACAGGGAAACGAGCAGTTCTTC
-,TRBV6-6,-,TRBJ2-3,CASSYSRDTQYF,TGTGCCAGCAGTTACTCGAGGGATACGCAGTATTTT
-,TRBV4-1,TRBD1,TRBJ1-2,CASSQGDRYYGYTF,TGCGCCAGCAGCCAAGGGGACAGATACTATGGCTACACCTTC
-,TRBV28,TRBD1,TRBJ1-1,CASRSPGTGANTEAFF,TGTGCCAGCAGGAGTCCCGGGACAGGGGCGAACACTGAAGCTTTCTTT
-,TRBV5-1,-,TRBJ2-7,CASSLQVGRSAYEQYF,TGCGCCAGCAGCCTCCAAGTTGGGCGGAGCGCCTACGAGCAGTACTTC
-,TRBV27,-,TRBJ2-1,CASSLRDGYNEQFF,TGTGCCAGCAGTTTACGGGACGGCTACAATGAGCAGTTCTTC
-,TRBV28,-,TRBJ2-7,CASSLRGYSYEQYF,TGTGCCAGCAGTTTGCGCGGTTACTCCTACGAGCAGTACTTC
-,TRBV13,TRBD1,TRBJ2-2,CASSPAGWDRDTGELFF,TGTGCCAGCAGCCCAGCGGGGTGGGACAGGGATACCGGGGAGCTGTTTTTT
once,TRBV5-4,-,TRBJ2-1,CASSLGTRGYYNEQFF,TGTGCCAGCAGCTTGGGGACCCGGGGATACTACAATGAGCAGTTCTTC
-,TRBV19,TRBD2,TRBJ2-2,CASSKLAGVDGELFF,TGTGCCAGTAGTAAGTTAGCGGGAGTTGACGGGGAGCTGTTTTTT
-,TRBV23-1,-,TRBJ2-5,CARKAGRFQETQYF,TGCGCCCGGAAGGCAGGGAGATTTCAAGAGACCCAGTACTTC
-,TRBV30,TRBD2,TRBJ2-1,CAWSLLAAYNEQFF,TGTGCCTGGAGTCTGCTAGCGGCCTACAATGAGCAGTTCTTC